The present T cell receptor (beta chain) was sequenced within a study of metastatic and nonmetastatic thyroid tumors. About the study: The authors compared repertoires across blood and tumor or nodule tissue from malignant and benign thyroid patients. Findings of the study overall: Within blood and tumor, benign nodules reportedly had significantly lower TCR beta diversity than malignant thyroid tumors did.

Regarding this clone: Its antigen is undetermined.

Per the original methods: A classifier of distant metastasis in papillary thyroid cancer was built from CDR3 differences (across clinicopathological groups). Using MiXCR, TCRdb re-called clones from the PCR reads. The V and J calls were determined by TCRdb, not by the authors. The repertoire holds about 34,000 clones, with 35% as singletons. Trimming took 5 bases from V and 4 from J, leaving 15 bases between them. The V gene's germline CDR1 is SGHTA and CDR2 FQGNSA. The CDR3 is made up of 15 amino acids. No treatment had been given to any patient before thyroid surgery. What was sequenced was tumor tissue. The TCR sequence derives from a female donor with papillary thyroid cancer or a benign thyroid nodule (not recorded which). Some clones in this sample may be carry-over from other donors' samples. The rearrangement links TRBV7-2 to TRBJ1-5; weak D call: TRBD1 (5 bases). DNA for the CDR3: TGTGCCAGCAGCAAATTAGGGGCGGCTAATCAGCCCCAGCATTTT. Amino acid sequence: CASSKLGAANQPQHF.